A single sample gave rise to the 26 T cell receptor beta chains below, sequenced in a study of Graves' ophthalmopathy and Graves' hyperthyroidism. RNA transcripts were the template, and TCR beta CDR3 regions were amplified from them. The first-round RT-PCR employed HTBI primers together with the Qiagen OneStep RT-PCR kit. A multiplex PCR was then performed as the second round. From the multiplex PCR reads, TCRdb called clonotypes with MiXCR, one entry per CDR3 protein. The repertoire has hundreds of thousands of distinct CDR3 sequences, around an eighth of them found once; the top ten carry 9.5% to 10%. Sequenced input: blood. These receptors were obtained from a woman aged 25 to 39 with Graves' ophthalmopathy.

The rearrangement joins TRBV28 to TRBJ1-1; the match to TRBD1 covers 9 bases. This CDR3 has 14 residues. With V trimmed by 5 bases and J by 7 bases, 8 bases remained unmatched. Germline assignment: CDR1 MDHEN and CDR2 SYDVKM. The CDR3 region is CASSLQGAQGEAFF. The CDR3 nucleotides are TGTGCCAGCAGTCTACAGGGGGCGCAGGGTGAAGCTTTCTTT.

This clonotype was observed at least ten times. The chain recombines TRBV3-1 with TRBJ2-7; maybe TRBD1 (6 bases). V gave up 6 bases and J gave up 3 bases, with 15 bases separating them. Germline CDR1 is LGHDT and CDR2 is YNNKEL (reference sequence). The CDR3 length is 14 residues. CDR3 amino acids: CASSSPTGHYEQYF. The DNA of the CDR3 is TGTGCCAGCAGTTCCCCGACAGGTCACTACGAGCAGTACTTC.

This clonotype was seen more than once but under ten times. CDR3 coding DNA: TGTGCCAGCGAAGAACTCAGGGGGCCAAATCTGAACACTGAAGCTTTCTTT. It encodes CASEELRGPNLNTEAFF. The V call is TRBV11-1, the J call TRBJ1-1; 8 bases fit TRBD1. The germline V gene has CDR1 SGHAT and CDR2 FQDESV (reference sequence). After removal of 8 bases from V and 0 bases from J, the junction contained 14 bases not matched to a gene. The CDR3 sequence is 17 residues long.

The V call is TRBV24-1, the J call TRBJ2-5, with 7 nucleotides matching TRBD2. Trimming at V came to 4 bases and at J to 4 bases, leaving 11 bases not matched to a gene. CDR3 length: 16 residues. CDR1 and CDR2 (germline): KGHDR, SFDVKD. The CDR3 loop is CATSERRTSGGETQYF. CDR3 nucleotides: TGTGCCACCAGTGAGCGAAGGACTAGTGGGGGAGAGACCCAGTACTTC.

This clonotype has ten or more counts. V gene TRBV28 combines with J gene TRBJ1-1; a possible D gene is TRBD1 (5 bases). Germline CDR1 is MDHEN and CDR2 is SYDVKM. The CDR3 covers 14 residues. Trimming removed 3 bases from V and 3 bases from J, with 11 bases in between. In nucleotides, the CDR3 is TGTGCCAGCAGTTTCAGGGTGAGGGACACTGAAGCTTTCTTT. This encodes CASSFRVRDTEAFF.

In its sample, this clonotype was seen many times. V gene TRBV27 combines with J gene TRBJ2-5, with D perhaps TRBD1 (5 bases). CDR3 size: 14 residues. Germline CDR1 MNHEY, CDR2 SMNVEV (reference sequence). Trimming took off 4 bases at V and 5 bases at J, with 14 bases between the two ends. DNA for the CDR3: TGTGCCAGCAGTTCCAACCAGGGATGGGAGACCCAGTACTTC. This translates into CASSSNQGWETQYF.

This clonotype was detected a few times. This CDR3 reads CASSTYGGETGELFF. The CDR3 DNA follows: TGTGCCAGCAGCACATACGGGGGGGAGACCGGGGAGCTGTTTTTT. The rearrangement uses TRBV11-3 and TRBJ2-2; 8 nucleotides align to TRBD2. This CDR3 has 15 amino acids. V was pared by 5 bases and J by 5 bases, with 7 bases of the junction left unmatched. The germline V gene encodes CDR1 SGHNT and CDR2 YENEEA.

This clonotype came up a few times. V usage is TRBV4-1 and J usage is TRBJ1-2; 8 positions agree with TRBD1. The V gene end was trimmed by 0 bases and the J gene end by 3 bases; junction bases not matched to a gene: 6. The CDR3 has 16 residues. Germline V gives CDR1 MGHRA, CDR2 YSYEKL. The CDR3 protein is CASSQDVAGGHYGYTF. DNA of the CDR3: TGCGCCAGCAGCCAAGATGTGGCAGGGGGCCACTATGGCTACACCTTC.

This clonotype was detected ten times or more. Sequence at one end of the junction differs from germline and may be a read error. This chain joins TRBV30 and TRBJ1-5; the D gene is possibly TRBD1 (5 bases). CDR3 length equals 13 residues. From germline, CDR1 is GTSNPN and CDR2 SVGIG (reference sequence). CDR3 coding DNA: TGTGCCTGGAGTGTACACTTCAGGGCCCCCCACCATTTT. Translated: CAWSVHFRAPHHF.

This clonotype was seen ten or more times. The CDR3 DNA reads as TGCGCCGGGACAGAGGTCAATAATTCACCCCTCCACTTT. It is translated as CAGTEVNNSPLHF. The gene calls are TRBV20-1 and TRBJ1-6, with 7 bases lining up with TRBD1. This CDR3 spans 13 amino acids. Germline CDR1 reads DFQATT; CDR2 reads SNEGSKA (reference sequence).

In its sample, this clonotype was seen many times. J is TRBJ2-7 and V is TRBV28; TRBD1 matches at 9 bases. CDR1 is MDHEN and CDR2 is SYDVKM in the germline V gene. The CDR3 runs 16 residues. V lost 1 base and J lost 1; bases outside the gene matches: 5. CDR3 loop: CASSLYWGQGSYEQYF. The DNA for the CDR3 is TGTGCCAGCAGTTTATATTGGGGACAGGGTTCCTACGAGCAGTACTTC.

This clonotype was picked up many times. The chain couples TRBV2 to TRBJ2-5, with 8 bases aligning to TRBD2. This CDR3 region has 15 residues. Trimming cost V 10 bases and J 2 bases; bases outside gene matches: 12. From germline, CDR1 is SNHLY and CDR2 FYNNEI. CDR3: CAIMYDSGVQETQYF. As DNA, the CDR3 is TGTGCCATCATGTACGATAGCGGGGTTCAAGAGACCCAGTACTTC. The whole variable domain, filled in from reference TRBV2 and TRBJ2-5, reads EPEVTQTPSHQVTQMGQEVILRCVPISNHLYFYWYRQILGQKVEFLVSFYNNEISEKSEIFDDQFSVERPDGSNFTLKIRSTKLEDSAMYFCAIMYDSGVQETQYFGPGTRLLVL.

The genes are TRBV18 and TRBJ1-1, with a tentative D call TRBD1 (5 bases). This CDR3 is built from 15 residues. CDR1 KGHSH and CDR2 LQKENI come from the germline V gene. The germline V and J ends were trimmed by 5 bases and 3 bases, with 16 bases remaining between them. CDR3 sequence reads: CASSIFQGVDTEAFF. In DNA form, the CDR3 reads TGTGCCAGCTCAATTTTTCAGGGTGTAGACACTGAAGCTTTCTTT. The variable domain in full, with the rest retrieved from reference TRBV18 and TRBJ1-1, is NAGVMQNPRHLVRRRGQEARLRCSPMKGHSHVYWYRQLPEEGLKFMVYLQKENIIDESGMPKERFSAEFPKEGPSILRIQQVVRGDSAAYFCASSIFQGVDTEAFFGQGTRLTVV.

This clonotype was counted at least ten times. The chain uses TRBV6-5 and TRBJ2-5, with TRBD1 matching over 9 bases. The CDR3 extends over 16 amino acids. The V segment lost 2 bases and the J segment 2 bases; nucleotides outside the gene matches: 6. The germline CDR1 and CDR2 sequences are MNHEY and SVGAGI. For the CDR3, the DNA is TGTGCCAGCAGTTACCGCGGACAGGGGTATCAAGAGACCCAGTACTTC. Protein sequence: CASSYRGQGYQETQYF.

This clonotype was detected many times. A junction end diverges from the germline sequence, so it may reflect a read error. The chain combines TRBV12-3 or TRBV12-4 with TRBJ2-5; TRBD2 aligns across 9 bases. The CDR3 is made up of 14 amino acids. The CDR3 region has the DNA TGTGCCAGCAGTCGCGGGGGGGACTCACTTCCACTTTCCTTC. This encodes CASSRGGDSLPLSF.

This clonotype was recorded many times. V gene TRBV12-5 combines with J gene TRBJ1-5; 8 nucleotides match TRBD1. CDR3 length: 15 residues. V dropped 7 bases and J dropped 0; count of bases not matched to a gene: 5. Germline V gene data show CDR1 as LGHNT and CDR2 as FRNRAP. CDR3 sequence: CASALDRDSNQPQHF. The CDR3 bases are TGTGCTAGTGCCCTGGACAGGGATAGCAATCAGCCCCAGCATTTT.

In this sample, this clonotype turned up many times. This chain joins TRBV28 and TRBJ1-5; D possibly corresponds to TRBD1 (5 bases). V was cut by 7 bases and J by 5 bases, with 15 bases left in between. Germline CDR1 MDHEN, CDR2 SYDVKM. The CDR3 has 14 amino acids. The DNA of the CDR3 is TGTGCCAGCAACATCCTGGGGGGTCATCAGCCCCAGCATTTT. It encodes CASNILGGHQPQHF.

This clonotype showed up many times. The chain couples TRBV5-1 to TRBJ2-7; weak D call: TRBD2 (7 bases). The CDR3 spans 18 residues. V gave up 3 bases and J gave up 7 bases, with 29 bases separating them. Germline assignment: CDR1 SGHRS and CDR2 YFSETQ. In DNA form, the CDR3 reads TGCGCCAGCAGCTCCCCGGGTGGGGGCCGGGGGGCCTCGTCTGAGCAGTACTTC. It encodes CASSSPGGGRGASSEQYF.

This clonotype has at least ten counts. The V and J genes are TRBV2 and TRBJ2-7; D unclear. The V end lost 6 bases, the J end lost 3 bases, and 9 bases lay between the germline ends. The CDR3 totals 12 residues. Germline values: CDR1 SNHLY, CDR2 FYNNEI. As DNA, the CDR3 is TGTGCCAGCAGGGAACTGGGCTACGAGCAGTACTTC. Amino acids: CASRELGYEQYF.

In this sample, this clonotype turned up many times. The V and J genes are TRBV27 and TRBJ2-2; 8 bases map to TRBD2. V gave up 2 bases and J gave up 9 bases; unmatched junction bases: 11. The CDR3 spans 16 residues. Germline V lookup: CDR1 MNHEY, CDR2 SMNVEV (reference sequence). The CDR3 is CASSLTPGLEVRELFF. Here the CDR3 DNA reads TGTGCCAGCAGTTTAACGCCGGGACTAGAGGTTCGGGAGCTGTTTTTT.

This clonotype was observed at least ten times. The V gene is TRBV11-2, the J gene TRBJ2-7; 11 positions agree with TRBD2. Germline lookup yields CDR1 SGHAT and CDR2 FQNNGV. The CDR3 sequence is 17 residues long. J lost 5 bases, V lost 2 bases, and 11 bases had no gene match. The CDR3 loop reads CASSLYSLAGGPDEQYF. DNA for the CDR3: TGTGCCAGCAGCTTATACTCCTTAGCGGGAGGGCCAGACGAGCAGTACTTC.

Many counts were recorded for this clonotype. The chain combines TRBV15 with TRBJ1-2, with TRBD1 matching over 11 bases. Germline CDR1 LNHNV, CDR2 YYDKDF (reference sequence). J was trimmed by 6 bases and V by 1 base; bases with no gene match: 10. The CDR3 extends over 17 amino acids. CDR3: CATSRGGGQGALDGYTF. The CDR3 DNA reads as TGTGCCACCAGCAGAGGTGGAGGACAGGGGGCTTTGGATGGCTACACCTTC. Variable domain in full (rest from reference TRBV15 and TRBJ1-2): DAMVIQNPRYQVTQFGKPVTLSCSQTLNHNVMYWYQQKSSQAPKLLFHYYDKDFNNEADTPDNFQSRRPNTSFCFLDIRSPGLGDTAMYLCATSRGGGQGALDGYTFGSGTRLTVV.

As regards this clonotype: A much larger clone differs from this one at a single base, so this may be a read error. The CDR3 spells CASRGLAGTEACF. In DNA form, the CDR3 reads TGTGCCAGCAGAGGACTAGCGGGCACTGAAGCTTGCTTT. This chain joins TRBV6-1 and TRBJ1-1; D is unresolved. The CDR3 runs 13 residues. Per the germline V gene, CDR1 is MNHNS and CDR2 is SASEGT.

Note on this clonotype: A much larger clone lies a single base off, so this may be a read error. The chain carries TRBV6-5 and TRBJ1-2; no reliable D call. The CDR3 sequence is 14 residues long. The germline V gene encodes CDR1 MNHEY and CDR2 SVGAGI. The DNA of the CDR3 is TGTGCCGGCAGTTACTCGACGGAGAACTATGGCTACACCTTC. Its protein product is CAGSYSTENYGYTF.

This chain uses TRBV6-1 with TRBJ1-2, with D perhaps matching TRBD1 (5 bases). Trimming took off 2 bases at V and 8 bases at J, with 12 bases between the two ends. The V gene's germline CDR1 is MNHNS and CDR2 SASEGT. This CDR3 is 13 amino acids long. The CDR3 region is CASSESRVDGYTF. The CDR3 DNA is TGTGCCAGCAGTGAATCCAGGGTGGACGGCTACACCTTC.

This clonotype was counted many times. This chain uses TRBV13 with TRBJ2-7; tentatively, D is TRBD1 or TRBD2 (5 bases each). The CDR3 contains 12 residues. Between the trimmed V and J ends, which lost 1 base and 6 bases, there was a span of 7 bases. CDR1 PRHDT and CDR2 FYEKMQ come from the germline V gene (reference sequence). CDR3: CASSLEGSEQYF. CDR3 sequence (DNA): TGTGCCAGCAGCTTAGAGGGGAGCGAGCAGTACTTC.